This TCR beta chain is drawn from a study of long-term antiretroviral therapy in people with HIV (dated by TCRdb to the early 2020s). About the study as a whole: The earliest samples were collected roughly a decade before the 2015 WHO recommendation for immediate ART, at a time when ART was usually postponed until CD4 counts fell. A retrospective serial study tested whether changes in peripheral blood TRB repertoire composition and diversity were associated with ART initiation and durable HIV suppression. The cohort contributed about 200 cryopreserved PBMC samples from about 31 adults with confirmed HIV infection, collected serially over a mean of around 6 years (range 1-12). Among the 25 to 30 participants with HIV, ten to eleven were female. No cross-contamination during QIAcube processing was shown when test extractions of a monoclonal T-cell line were performed alongside some 33 polyclonal samples.

The junction shows trimming of 7 bases on V and 4 bases on J, plus 17 bases between the germline ends. Per the germline V gene, MNHNS is the CDR1 and SASEGT is the CDR2. Measured from the cysteine to the phenylalanine, the CDR3 is 15 residues long. The DNA shown is the 45-base CDR3, in frame from base 1. The immunoSEQ hsTCRB v3.0 assay was used at survey level resolution to sequence the TRB variable region. The targeted TRB sequencing depth was about 35,000-55,000 T-cell genomes per sample. TRB libraries were pooled and sequenced on an Illumina MiSeq using a v3 150-cycle kit. The source study handled its data this way. Repertoire analysis was run in R within a reproducible Nextflow workflow that covered QC, data transformation and analysis. Custom analyses were implemented in LymphoSeq2, an R package for AIRR-Seq data exploration. A few samples that yielded fewer than 5000 total TRB sequences were excluded, so that approximately 200 HIV repertoires were analyzed. Of the 188 retained HIV repertoires, approximately 60 were collected before and roughly 130 after ART initiation. Repertoires were downsampled to 5000 TRB nucleotide sequences, with summary statistics averaged over 100 downsampling iterations. Only TRB sequences with CDR3 regions of at least seven amino acids were retained for analysis. Diversity was assessed using a clonality score derived from Shannon entropy and using the Gini coefficient. Repertoire networks linked the top 5000 CDR3 amino acid sequences whenever two sequences differed by an edit distance of one. GLIPH2 predicted antigen specificity groups and MHC restriction for TRB CDR3 amino acid sequences. CDR3 amino acid sequences were matched against VDJdb and McPAS-TCR to flag known CMV, EBV, HIV or tissue antigen associations. Pre-ART, post-ART and control groups were compared with Wilcoxon signed-rank tests and Holm-Bonferroni correction. TCRdb re-hosts the immuneACCESS table, in-frame sequences only. Its copies lack some clones; in the studies checked, an unresolved V gene accounts for under half of them, and the cause for the rest is not known. V, J and clone size are taken as reported in that table, and D and trimming were inferred from the DNA itself. Within this sample are under 25,000 clones, with around three quarters of them counted one time only. The top ten hold roughly 10% of the sample.

Participants were included only if at least one PBMC sample before ART initiation and at least two post-ART samples were available. All participants with HIV were treated in the United States of America. Before DNA extraction, cryopreserved samples containing 1-10 million PBMC were thawed and washed. At the time of the earliest PBMC sample, participants with HIV were aged between roughly 23 and 60 years. Each participant contributed PBMC samples from 1-4 timepoints before ART initiation and 2-8 timepoints after ART initiation, with a median of 7 samples. For every participant, serial HIV viral load, CD4+ T-cell count, ART history and demographic data were obtained. Using a Qiagen kit on a QIAcube, genomic DNA was extracted from unsorted PBMC, with samples processed in batches of 12. General study outcomes and caveats: Compared with controls, HIV repertoires had narrower CDR3 length ranges, and the network structure pointed to an antigen-experienced repertoire that shifted only slightly toward naive after ART. Limited PBMC availability meant only the TCR beta chain was sequenced, without alpha chain pairing. Starting ART was linked to a significant rise in TRB diversity, yet even with long-term ART the diversity remained significantly lower than in transplant donor controls. Expanded TRB clones identified before ART initiation dominated the repertoire at all time points, although this dominance fluctuated and declined in many PLHIV after ART. Because pre-ART samples had limited cell numbers, profiling was done on unsorted PBMC rather than on sorted CD4+ and CD8+ T cells. Inferences about post-ART repertoire changes were limited because no data were available on ART adherence, viral resistance or therapy changes. The samples span the years 2004 to 2017, and the ART regimens used at that time may not be as effective as current regimens.

In regard to this clone: Its antigen is currently not known. Base qualities are not at hand, and no much larger clone is one base apart.

The sample here was unsorted PBMCs, taken 0.2 years after starting antiretroviral therapy. The chain couples TRBV6-1 to TRBJ2-1; the D gene cannot be resolved beyond TRBD1 or TRBD2, each matching 5 bases. The source is a woman aged 40 to 50 with HIV. CDR3 region: CASILSGRRYNEQFF. The DNA reads TGTGCCAGCATTTTATCGGGACGGAGGTACAATGAGCAGTTCTTC.